This TCR beta chain came from a study of T-cell memory formation after mild COVID-19. This clonotype was detected only a few times. Its target is unknown. TCRdb processed the 5' RACE reads anew with MiXCR; each CDR3 protein has one entry. The table records around 510,000 distinct CDR3 sequences, about a fifth of them present only once. Study outcomes and limitations: Several responding clones turned up in pre-infection memory, indicating that cross-reactive memory may have taken part.

The CDR3 is made up of 19 amino acids. V shed 1 base, J shed 6 bases, and the junction held 19 bases outside the gene matches. Germline V CDR1 and CDR2: SQVTM, ANQGSEA. The receptor's source is an adult woman who had mild COVID-19 (a few samples of this study predate the infection). Cell type and time point are not known. Sequenced sample: PBMCs or a T cell subset sorted from them (not recorded which). The rearrangement joins TRBV29-1 to TRBJ2-3, with 10 positions matching TRBD1. DNA of the CDR3: TGCAGCGTTGAAGTCCGAAAGCCCTCCGGGACAGGGGCGTCGGATACGCAGTATTTT. It translates to CSVEVRKPSGTGASDTQYF.